The 14 T cell receptor beta chains below were found in one sample sequenced in a study of shared clonotypes between healthy human individuals. Generated by immunoSEQ multiplex PCR, the TCRdb table keeps only in-frame clones and is missing some. The data show about 1,900,000 clones, about 95% seen once. The naive CD8 fraction comprised CD45RO-negative cells positively selected for CCR7 and excluded terminally differentiated effector memory CD45RA+ cells. Sequenced input: naive CD8+ T cells sorted from blood. These receptors came from a man aged 18 to 35 in good health.

V gene TRBV7-9 combines with J gene TRBJ2-7; D tentatively reads TRBD1 or TRBD2 (5 bases each). The CDR3 runs to 12 residues. Trimming took off 7 bases at V and 6 bases at J, with 13 bases between the two ends. Germline CDR1 and CDR2: SEHNR and FQNEAQ (reference sequence). For the CDR3, the DNA is TGTGCCAGCACACCGGGTGGGACCGAGCAGTACTTC. It is translated as CASTPGGTEQYF.

The chain is built from TRBV19 and TRBJ2-1; TRBD2 aligns across 8 bases. Looked up from germline, CDR1 is LNHDA and CDR2 is SQIVND (reference sequence). Germline trimming cut 5 bases from V and 5 bases from J; bases unmatched to any gene: 8. The CDR3 has 15 amino acids. The CDR3 loop is CASSAPGGFDNEQFF. As DNA, the CDR3 is TGTGCCAGTAGTGCCCCGGGGGGGTTCGACAATGAGCAGTTCTTC.

The chain employs TRBV7-8 and TRBJ2-1; D is ambiguous. There are 13 residues in the CDR3. Per the germline V gene, CDR1 is SGHVS and CDR2 is FQNEAQ. V was clipped by 10 bases and J by 4 bases, with 14 bases between them. The CDR3, as DNA: TGTGCCATCGGCTCGGTAACTTACAATGAGCAGTTCTTC. Residues: CAIGSVTYNEQFF.

This CDR3 reads CASSLDSDYEQYF. CDR3 nucleotides: TGTGCCAGCAGCTTGGATAGCGACTACGAGCAGTACTTC. The J gene is TRBJ2-7, the V gene TRBV5-6, with D possibly matching TRBD2 (5 bases). The CDR3 spans 13 residues. V lost 0 bases, J lost 3 bases, and 7 bases lay in between. Germline values: CDR1 SGHDT, CDR2 YYEEEE.

To note about this clone: This sample includes further DNA sequences coding for the same CDR3. The gene calls are TRBV4-1 and TRBJ2-7, with D unresolved. The CDR3 loop spans 13 amino acids. CDR1 is MGHRA and CDR2 is YSYEKL in the germline V gene. Trimming left V 1 base short and J 2 bases short, with 6 bases between. The chain's CDR3 is CASSQALTYEQYF. CDR3 DNA: TGCGCCAGCAGCCAAGCCCTGACCTACGAGCAGTACTTC.

This chain joins TRBV16 and TRBJ1-2, with D unclear. With 2 bases removed from V and 4 bases from J, the gap between germline ends came to 8 bases. Germline assignment: CDR1 KGHSY and CDR2 FQNENV. The CDR3 has 13 residues. CDR3 amino acids: CASSQEGGYGYTF. The DNA of the CDR3 is TGTGCCAGCAGCCAAGAGGGAGGCTATGGCTACACCTTC.

The J gene is TRBJ1-2, the V gene TRBV10-3, with D hard to call. Germline V gene sequence: CDR1 ENHRY, CDR2 SYGVKD. The V gene lost 4 bases and the J gene lost 6 bases, with 9 bases spanning the gap. This CDR3 has 12 amino acids. This CDR3 is CAISVVGNGYTF. CDR3 nucleotide sequence: TGTGCCATCAGTGTGGTGGGCAATGGCTACACCTTC.

The V call is TRBV7-9, the J call TRBJ1-2; D is undetermined. The V gene's germline CDR1 is SEHNR and CDR2 FQNEAQ (reference sequence). The CDR3 has 14 amino acids. V lost 1 base and J lost 3, with 9 bases in between. The CDR3 sequence is CASSLGSPYYGYTF. CDR3 nucleotide sequence: TGTGCCAGCAGCTTAGGCTCCCCTTACTATGGCTACACCTTC. The complete variable domain, with remaining parts taken from reference TRBV7-9 and TRBJ1-2, reads DTGVSQNPRHKITKRGQNVTFRCDPISEHNRLYWYRQTLGQGPEFLTYFQNEAQLEKSRLLSDRFSAERPKGSFSTLEIQRTEQGDSAMYLCASSLGSPYYGYTFGSGTRLTVV.

This chain links TRBV9 with TRBJ2-7; TRBD2 matches 8 bases. The germline V gene has CDR1 SGDLS and CDR2 YYNGEE. V shed 0 bases and J 9 bases; nucleotides not matched to a gene: 5. The CDR3 extends over 13 amino acids. The DNA for the CDR3 is TGTGCCAGCAGCGTAGATAGCGGGACCGGGCAGTACTTC. It is translated as CASSVDSGTGQYF.

The V gene is TRBV15, the J gene TRBJ2-1, with 8 nucleotides matching TRBD2. This CDR3 spans 14 amino acids. Trimming at V came to 0 bases and at J to 9 bases, leaving 4 bases not matched to a gene. The germline gives CDR1 LNHNV, CDR2 YYDKDF (reference sequence). CDR3 protein: CATSREAGDGEQFF. CDR3 nucleotide sequence: TGTGCCACCAGCAGAGAAGCGGGAGACGGTGAGCAGTTCTTC.

This chain uses TRBV27 with TRBJ2-5; D remains ambiguous. Germline CDR1 is MNHEY and CDR2 is SMNVEV (reference sequence). The V end lost 2 bases, the J end lost 5 bases, and 12 bases lay between the germline ends. The CDR3 is made up of 14 amino acids. The CDR3 sequence: CASSLVSGWETQYF. The DNA of the CDR3 is TGTGCCAGCAGTTTAGTTAGTGGTTGGGAGACCCAGTACTTC.

The genes are TRBV13 and TRBJ1-2, with 7 bases lining up with TRBD1. Germline V gives CDR1 PRHDT, CDR2 FYEKMQ (reference sequence). V dropped 0 bases and J dropped 4; count of bases not matched to a gene: 8. The CDR3 extends over 16 amino acids. This CDR3 is CASSLGSVPGGYGYTF. The CDR3 nucleotides read TGTGCCAGCAGCTTAGGGTCTGTTCCAGGGGGCTATGGCTACACCTTC.

This clone was seen just once. The chain joins TRBV5-4 to TRBJ2-1; D is perhaps TRBD2 (6 bases). V was cut by 0 bases and J by 9 bases, with 10 bases left in between. The CDR3 has 13 residues. Germline V CDR1 and CDR2: SGHNT, YYREEE (reference sequence). The CDR3 is CASSLAGGIEQFF. In DNA, the CDR3 is TGTGCCAGCAGCTTGGCCGGGGGAATTGAGCAGTTCTTC.

The chain joins TRBV4-1 to TRBJ1-5; a possible D gene is TRBD1 (6 bases). This CDR3 has 16 amino acids. Deletions cut 6 bases from V and 3 bases from J, with 18 bases between. CDR1 and CDR2 from the germline V gene are MGHRA and YSYEKL. This CDR3 reads CASRPTPTGLNQPQHF. The DNA for the CDR3 is TGCGCCAGCAGACCCACGCCTACAGGGCTCAATCAGCCCCAGCATTTT.